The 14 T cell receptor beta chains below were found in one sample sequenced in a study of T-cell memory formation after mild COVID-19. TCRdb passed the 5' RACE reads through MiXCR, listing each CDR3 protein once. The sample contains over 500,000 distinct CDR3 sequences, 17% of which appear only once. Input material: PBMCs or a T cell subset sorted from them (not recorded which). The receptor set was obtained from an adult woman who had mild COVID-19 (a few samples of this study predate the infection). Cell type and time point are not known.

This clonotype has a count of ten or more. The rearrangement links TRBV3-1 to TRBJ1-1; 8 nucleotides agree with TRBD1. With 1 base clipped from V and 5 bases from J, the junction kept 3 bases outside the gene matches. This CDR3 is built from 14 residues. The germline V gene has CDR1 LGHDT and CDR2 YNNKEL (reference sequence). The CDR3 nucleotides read TGTGCCAGCAGCCAAGGACAGGGGCGGACTGAAGCTTTCTTT. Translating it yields CASSQGQGRTEAFF.

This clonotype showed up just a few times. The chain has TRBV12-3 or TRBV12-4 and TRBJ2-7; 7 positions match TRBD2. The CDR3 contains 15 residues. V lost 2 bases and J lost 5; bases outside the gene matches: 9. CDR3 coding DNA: TGTGCCAGCAGTTTACCCCAGGGAGGGAGAAACGAGCAGTACTTC. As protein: CASSLPQGGRNEQYF.

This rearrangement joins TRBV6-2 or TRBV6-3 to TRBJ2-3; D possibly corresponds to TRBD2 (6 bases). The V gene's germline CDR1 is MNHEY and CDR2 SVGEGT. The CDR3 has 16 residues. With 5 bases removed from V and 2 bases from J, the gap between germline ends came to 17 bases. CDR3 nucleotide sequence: TGTGCCAGCAGTCTCAGACCGACTAGATTCACAGATACGCAGTATTTT. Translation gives CASSLRPTRFTDTQYF.

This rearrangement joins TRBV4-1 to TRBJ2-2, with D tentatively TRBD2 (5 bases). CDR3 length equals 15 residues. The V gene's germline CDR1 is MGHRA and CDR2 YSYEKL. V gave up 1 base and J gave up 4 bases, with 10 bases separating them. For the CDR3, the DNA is TGCGCCAGCAGCCAAGCGGGAACAATCACCGGGGAGCTGTTTTTT. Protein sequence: CASSQAGTITGELFF.

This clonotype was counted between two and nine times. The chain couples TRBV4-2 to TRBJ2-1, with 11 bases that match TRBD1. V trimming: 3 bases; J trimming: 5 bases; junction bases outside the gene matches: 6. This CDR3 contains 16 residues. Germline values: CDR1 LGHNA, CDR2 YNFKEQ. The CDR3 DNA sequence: TGTGCCAGCAGCCACGGACAGGGGGCTTCAAACAATGAGCAGTTCTTC. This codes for CASSHGQGASNNEQFF.

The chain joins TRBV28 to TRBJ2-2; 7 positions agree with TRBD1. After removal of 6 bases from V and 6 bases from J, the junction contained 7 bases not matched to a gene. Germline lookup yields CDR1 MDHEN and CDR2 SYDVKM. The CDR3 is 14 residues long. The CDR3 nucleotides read TGTGCCAGCAGCGCTAACAGGGGTGCCGGGGAGCTGTTTTTT. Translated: CASSANRGAGELFF.

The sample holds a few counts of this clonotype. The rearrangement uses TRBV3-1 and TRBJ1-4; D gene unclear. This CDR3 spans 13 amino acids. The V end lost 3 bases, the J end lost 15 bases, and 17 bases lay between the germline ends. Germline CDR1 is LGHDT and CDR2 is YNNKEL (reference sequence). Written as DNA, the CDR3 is TGTGCCAGCAGCCAGGGAGCACTCCTAACGTTGTTTTTT. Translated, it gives CASSQGALLTLFF.

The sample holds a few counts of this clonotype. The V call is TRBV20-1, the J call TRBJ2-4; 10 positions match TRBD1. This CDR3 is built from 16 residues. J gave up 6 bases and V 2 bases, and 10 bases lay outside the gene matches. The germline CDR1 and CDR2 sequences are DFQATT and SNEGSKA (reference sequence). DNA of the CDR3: TGCAGTGCTAGACAGGACAGGGGGAATGGGAGAAACATTCAGTACTTC. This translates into CSARQDRGNGRNIQYF.

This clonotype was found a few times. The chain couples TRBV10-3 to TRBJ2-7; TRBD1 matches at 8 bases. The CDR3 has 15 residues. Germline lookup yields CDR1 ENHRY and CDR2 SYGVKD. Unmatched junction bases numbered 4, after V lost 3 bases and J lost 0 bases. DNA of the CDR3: TGTGCCATCAGTGAACAGGACAGGGCCTCCTACGAGCAGTACTTC. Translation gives CAISEQDRASYEQYF.

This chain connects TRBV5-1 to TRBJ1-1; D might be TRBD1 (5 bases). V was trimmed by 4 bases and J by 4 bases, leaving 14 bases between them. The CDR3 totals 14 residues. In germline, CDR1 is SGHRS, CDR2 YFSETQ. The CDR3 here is CASSTTGDITEAFF. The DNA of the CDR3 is TGCGCCAGCAGCACAACAGGAGATATCACTGAAGCTTTCTTT.

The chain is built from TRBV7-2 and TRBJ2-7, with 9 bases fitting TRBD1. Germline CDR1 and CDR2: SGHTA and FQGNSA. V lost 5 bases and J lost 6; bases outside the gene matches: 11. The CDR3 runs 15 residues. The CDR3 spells CASSRGDRVFGEQYF. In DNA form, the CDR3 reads TGTGCCAGCAGCCGGGGGGACAGGGTCTTTGGCGAGCAGTACTTC.

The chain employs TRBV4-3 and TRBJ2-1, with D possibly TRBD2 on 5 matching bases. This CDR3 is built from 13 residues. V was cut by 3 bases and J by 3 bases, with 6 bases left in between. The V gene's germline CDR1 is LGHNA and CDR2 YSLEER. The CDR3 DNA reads TGCGCCAGCAGCCAGGAGGACTACAATGAGCAGTTCTTC. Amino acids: CASSQEDYNEQFF.

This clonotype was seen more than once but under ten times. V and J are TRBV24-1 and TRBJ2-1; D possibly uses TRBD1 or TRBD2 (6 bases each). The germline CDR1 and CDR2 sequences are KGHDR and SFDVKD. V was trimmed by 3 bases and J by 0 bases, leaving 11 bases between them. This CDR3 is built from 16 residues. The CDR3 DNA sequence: TGTGCCACCAGTGATGGGGGGCTTTACTCCTACAATGAGCAGTTCTTC. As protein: CATSDGGLYSYNEQFF.

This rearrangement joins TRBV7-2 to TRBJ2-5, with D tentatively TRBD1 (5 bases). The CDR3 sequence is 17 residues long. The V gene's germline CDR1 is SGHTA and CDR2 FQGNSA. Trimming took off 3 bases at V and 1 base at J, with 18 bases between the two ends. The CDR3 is CASSLHRSDRLQETQYF. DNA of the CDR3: TGTGCCAGCAGCTTGCACAGGAGCGACCGACTCCAAGAGACCCAGTACTTC.